The clone carrying this T cell receptor (beta chain) was seen a handful of times. These data belong to a study of blood T cells in healthy people across ages. Germline V CDR1 and CDR2: MRHNA, SNTAGT. The V and J ends lost 4 bases and 1 base respectively, with 12 bases between them. This CDR3 is 15 amino acids long. A second PCR, run for roughly 7 to 12 cycles, used a sample-barcoded 5' primer plus a J-beta primer mix. TCRdb ran MiXCR on the 5' RACE reads and lists one entry per CDR3 protein. The data contain about a million distinct CDR3 sequences, roughly 50% of them singletons. The source material was blood. The chain combines TRBV6-4 with TRBJ2-3; D may correspond to TRBD1 or TRBD2 (5 bases each). The receptor was isolated from an older woman in good health. For the CDR3, the DNA is TGTGCCAGCAGTGTAGGGGAGAAAGGCACAGATACGCAGTATTTT. Encoded protein: CASSVGEKGTDTQYF.